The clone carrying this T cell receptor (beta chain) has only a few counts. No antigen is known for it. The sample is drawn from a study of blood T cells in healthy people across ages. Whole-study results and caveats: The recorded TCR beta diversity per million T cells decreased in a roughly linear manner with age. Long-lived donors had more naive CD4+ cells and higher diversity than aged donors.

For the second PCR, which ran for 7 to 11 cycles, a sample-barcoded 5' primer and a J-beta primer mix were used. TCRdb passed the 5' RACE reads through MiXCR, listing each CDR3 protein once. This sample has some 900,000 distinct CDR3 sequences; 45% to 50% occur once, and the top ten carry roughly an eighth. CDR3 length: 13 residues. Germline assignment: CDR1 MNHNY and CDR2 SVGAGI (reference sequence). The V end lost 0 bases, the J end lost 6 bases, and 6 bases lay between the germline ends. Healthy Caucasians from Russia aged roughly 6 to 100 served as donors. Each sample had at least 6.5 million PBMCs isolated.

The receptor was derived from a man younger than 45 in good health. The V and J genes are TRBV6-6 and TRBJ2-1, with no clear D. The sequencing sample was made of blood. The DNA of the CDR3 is TGTGCCAGCAGTTACTCCCTGAGCAATGAGCAGTTCTTC. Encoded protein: CASSYSLSNEQFF.